The entry that follows covers one T cell receptor beta chain sequence. These data originate in a study of T cells in Graves' hyperthyroidism and ophthalmopathy. Germline CDR1 and CDR2: SGHAT and FQDESV (reference sequence). With 1 base removed from V and 4 bases from J, the gap between germline ends came to 11 bases. The CDR3 is 14 amino acids. The source material, RNA transcripts, was used to amplify TCR beta CDR3 regions. The TCR CDR3 was amplified in a first-round RT-PCR using the HTBI primer set. TCRdb itself ran the multiplex PCR reads through MiXCR, one entry per CDR3 protein. The sample holds roughly 100,000 distinct CDR3 sequences, about 51% seen once.

The receptor comes from a woman between 40 and 55 years old with Graves' hyperthyroidism. Sequenced sample: blood. The chain links TRBV11-1 to TRBJ2-7; weak D call: TRBD1 (6 bases). Written as DNA, the CDR3 is TGTGCCAGCAGCTTAGGTGGGGGCGCATACGAGCAGTACTTC. Translating it yields CASSLGGGAYEQYF. Complete variable domain (other parts from reference TRBV11-1 and TRBJ2-7): EAEVAQSPRYKITEKSQAVAFWCDPISGHATLYWYRQILGQGPELLVQFQDESVVDDSQLPKDRFSAERLKGVDSTLKIQPAELGDSAMYLCASSLGGGAYEQYFGPGTRLTVT.